The TCR beta chain described here comes from a study of blood T cell repertoires in COVID-19. Trimming took off 0 bases at V and 0 bases at J, with 9 bases between the two ends. This CDR3 contains 16 residues. Looked up from germline, CDR1 is MNHEY and CDR2 is SVGAGI. The assay was immunoSEQ multiplex PCR, and TCRdb's table has in-frame clones only and misses some. The profile covers some 100,000 clones, with 90% to 95% appearing a single time and approximately 2.2% taken by the ten largest. This chain joins TRBV6-5 and TRBJ1-3; D gene unclear. The sequencing input was peripheral blood. The TCR was taken from a man in his fifties with active COVID-19. The CDR3 sequence is CASSYSRSTSGNTIYF. The CDR3 DNA follows: TGTGCCAGCAGTTACTCGAGGTCGACCTCTGGAAACACCATATATTTT.